This TCR beta chain was captured in a study of T-cell memory formation after mild COVID-19. Germline lookup yields CDR1 MNHEY and CDR2 SVGEGT. V shed 4 bases and J 4 bases; nucleotides not matched to a gene: 10. CDR3 length equals 16 residues. UMIs and sample barcodes were carried by the TCR alpha and TCR beta cDNA libraries that 5'RACE produced using constant-segment primers. TCRdb itself ran the 5' RACE reads through MiXCR, one entry per CDR3 protein. The table has approximately 150,000 distinct CDR3 sequences, about 19% seen once. This clonotype was observed a handful of times. The source material was PBMCs or a T cell subset sorted from them (not recorded which). The clonotype was recovered from an adult woman who had mild COVID-19 (a few samples of this study predate the infection). Cell type and time point are not known. The chain employs TRBV6-2 or TRBV6-3 and TRBJ1-1; 9 nucleotides match TRBD1. CDR3 in amino acids: CASSSVPGQGGTEAFF. CDR3 bases: TGTGCCAGCAGTTCTGTCCCGGGACAGGGAGGCACTGAAGCTTTCTTT.